The next 5 T cell receptor beta chains were all read from a single sample in a study of metastatic and nonmetastatic thyroid tumors. TCRdb used MiXCR to call clones anew from the PCR reads. The repertoire holds about 6,400 clones, with 16% as singletons. No treatment of any kind had been given to any patient before thyroid surgery. The specimen was tumor tissue. These receptor sequences come from a male donor with papillary thyroid cancer or a benign thyroid nodule (not recorded which). Some clones in this sample may be carry-over from other donors' samples.

The sample holds a few counts of this clone. The rearrangement links TRBV11-1 to TRBJ2-7, with 7 nucleotides matching TRBD1. Trimming removed 2 bases from V and 3 bases from J; junction bases left unmatched: 4. CDR1 is SGHAT, CDR2 FQDESV, per germline (reference sequence). The CDR3 totals 14 residues. The DNA for the CDR3 is TGTGCCAGCAGCTTAAGGGCAGGGGGCTACGAGCAGTACTTC. Residues: CASSLRAGGYEQYF.

This clone is medium-sized within its sample. V and J are TRBV6-2 or TRBV6-3 and TRBJ1-5; weak D call: TRBD1 (5 bases). The CDR3 runs 15 residues. V was pared by 7 bases and J by 5 bases, with 18 bases between. The V gene's germline CDR1 is MNHEY and CDR2 SVGEGT. The CDR3 sequence is CASKRTPAGHQPQHF. The DNA for the CDR3 is TGTGCCAGCAAACGGACACCGGCGGGCCATCAGCCCCAGCATTTT.

This clone was seen many times. The rearrangement joins TRBV5-1 to TRBJ2-1; the match to TRBD1 covers 10 bases. V gave up 7 bases and J gave up 4 bases; unmatched junction bases: 11. CDR1 SGHRS and CDR2 YFSETQ come from the germline V gene. The CDR3 loop spans 16 amino acids. DNA of the CDR3: TGCGCCAGCGTTTTTGGTGGGGACAGGGGTTACAATGAGCAGTTCTTC. It codes for CASVFGGDRGYNEQFF. Complete variable domain (other parts from reference TRBV5-1 and TRBJ2-1): KAGVTQTPRYLIKTRGQQVTLSCSPISGHRSVSWYQQTPGQGLQFLFEYFSETQRNKGNFPGRFSGRQFSNSRSEMNVSTLELGDSALYLCASVFGGDRGYNEQFFGPGTRLTVL.

This clone is medium-sized by share. V usage is TRBV2 and J usage is TRBJ1-4; D unresolved. Germline loops: CDR1 SNHLY, CDR2 FYNNEI. This CDR3 comprises 12 residues. V was trimmed by 6 bases and J by 8 bases, leaving 10 bases between them. CDR3 in DNA: TGTGCCAGCAGCCCCATGGGGGAAAAACTGTTTTTT. It specifies CASSPMGEKLFF. The complete variable domain, with remaining parts taken from reference TRBV2 and TRBJ1-4, reads EPEVTQTPSHQVTQMGQEVILRCVPISNHLYFYWYRQILGQKVEFLVSFYNNEISEKSEIFDDQFSVERPDGSNFTLKIRSTKLEDSAMYFCASSPMGEKLFFGSGTQLSVL.

This clone is labeled medium-sized. The chain recombines TRBV6-1 with TRBJ2-1; D unresolved. CDR3 length: 12 amino acids. V lost 7 bases and J 3 bases, leaving 7 bases between the germline ends. Germline V gene lookup returns CDR1 MNHNS and CDR2 SASEGT. The CDR3 nucleotides read TGTGCCAGCAAAGCTAACTACAATGAGCAGTTCTTC. As protein: CASKANYNEQFF.